The following is a TCR beta chain sequence with its context. This specimen comes from a study of T cell responses to AZD1222 COVID-19 vaccine. The protocol was immunoSEQ multiplex PCR, while the TCRdb copy is restricted to in-frame clones and leaves out a portion. The table has 100,000 to 150,000 clones, 80% to 90% seen once. The CDR3 spans 13 residues. V was shortened by 6 bases and J by 5 bases, with 13 bases between the two germline ends. Germline V gene sequence: CDR1 MNHEY, CDR2 SVGAGI. The sequence was collected from an adult in good health. The sequencing used peripheral blood, collected on day 0 of AZD1222 vaccination. This chain connects TRBV6-5 to TRBJ1-1; D is unresolved. For the CDR3, the DNA is TGTGCCAGCAGCCGGGGAGGAAGGACTGAAGCTTTCTTT. Amino acids: CASSRGGRTEAFF.